These 27 T cell receptor beta chains originate from one sample sequenced in a study of cytomegalovirus exposure and HLA in healthy donors. Primers: 60 Vbeta forward and 13 Jbeta reverse. The table came from immunoSEQ multiplex PCR; TCRdb's copy has only in-frame clones and leaves some out. Seen here are about 82,000 clones, 74% observed once, and the top ten hold approximately 6%. The sample comprised PBMCs. Receptors were obtained from a woman between 50 and 59 years old in good health and CMV-seropositive.

This clone was picked up one time. The rearrangement uses TRBV30 and TRBJ2-7; possible D gene TRBD1, 8 bases. The length of the CDR3 is 14 residues. Trimming took 0 bases from V and 1 from J, leaving 10 bases between them. Germline CDR1 GTSNPN, CDR2 SVGIG (reference sequence). The CDR3 here is CAWSVQGGSYEQYF. The CDR3 coding sequence is TGTGCCTGGAGTGTACAGGGGGGGTCCTACGAGCAGTACTTC.

The J gene is TRBJ1-4, the V gene TRBV28, with 8 bases aligning to TRBD1. This CDR3 has 15 residues. Germline trimming cut 5 bases from V and 7 bases from J; bases unmatched to any gene: 9. CDR1 and CDR2 from the germline V gene are MDHEN and SYDVKM. The CDR3 sequence: CASSVTGQGGEKLFF. The CDR3 nucleotides read TGTGCCAGCAGTGTAACCGGACAGGGAGGTGAAAAACTGTTTTTT.

The gene calls are TRBV19 and TRBJ2-7, with 9 bases identical to TRBD2. Unmatched junction bases numbered 5, after V lost 1 base and J lost 4 bases. The germline V gene has CDR1 LNHDA and CDR2 SQIVND (reference sequence). There are 15 residues in the CDR3. The CDR3 reads CASSIGLAGPYEQYF. The DNA for the CDR3 is TGTGCCAGTAGTATAGGTCTAGCGGGGCCTTACGAGCAGTACTTC.

J is TRBJ2-2 and V is TRBV2; a possible D gene is TRBD1 (5 bases). The germline gives CDR1 SNHLY, CDR2 FYNNEI. V lost 4 bases and J lost 0, with 12 bases in between. The CDR3 sequence is 16 residues long. The CDR3 DNA sequence: TGTGCCAGCAGTGGAAGCAGGGAAACGAACACCGGGGAGCTGTTTTTT. It yields the protein CASSGSRETNTGELFF.

This clone was found a few times. The V call is TRBV30, the J call TRBJ2-5; possible D gene TRBD2, 6 bases. This CDR3 region has 13 residues. CDR1 is GTSNPN and CDR2 is SVGIG in the germline V gene (reference sequence). Trimming removed 5 bases from V and 1 base from J, with 11 bases in between. CDR3 amino acids: CAWDPGSQETQYF. The CDR3 DNA sequence: TGTGCCTGGGACCCCGGGAGCCAAGAGACCCAGTACTTC.

This clone was found once. The V gene is TRBV28, the J gene TRBJ2-7; D is possibly TRBD2 (6 bases). The CDR3 loop spans 14 amino acids. Per germline, CDR1 MDHEN and CDR2 SYDVKM. The V and J ends lost 6 bases and 3 bases respectively, with 15 bases between them. The CDR3 region is CASRYSGTLYEQYF. The CDR3 nucleotides read TGTGCCAGCAGATACTCCGGGACTCTCTACGAGCAGTACTTC. The variable domain in full, completed from reference TRBV28 and TRBJ2-7, reads DVKVTQSSRYLVKRTGEKVFLECVQDMDHENMFWYRQDPGLGLRLIYFSYDVKMKEKGDIPEGYSVSREKKERFSLILESASTNQTSMYLCASRYSGTLYEQYFGPGTRLTVT.

This chain links TRBV9 with TRBJ2-3, with unresolved D. The germline gives CDR1 SGDLS, CDR2 YYNGEE. The CDR3 length is 15 residues. V gave up 0 bases and J gave up 3 bases, with 11 bases separating them. The CDR3 loop is CASSVGVARTDTQYF. In DNA, the CDR3 is TGTGCCAGCAGCGTAGGGGTAGCTAGGACAGATACGCAGTATTTT.

V and J are TRBV19 and TRBJ2-7; possible D gene TRBD2, 6 bases. V was cut by 5 bases and J by 0 bases, with 8 bases left in between. Germline lookup yields CDR1 LNHDA and CDR2 SQIVND (reference sequence). This CDR3 region has 13 residues. As DNA, the CDR3 is TGTGCCAGTAGTCTCGGGGGCTCCTACGAGCAGTACTTC. Its translation: CASSLGGSYEQYF.

This clone was counted a few times. V gene TRBV30 combines with J gene TRBJ2-2; possible D gene TRBD1, 6 bases. V lost 3 bases and J 1 base, leaving 6 bases between the germline ends. The CDR3 has 13 residues. The germline CDR1 and CDR2 sequences are GTSNPN and SVGIG (reference sequence). CDR3 DNA: TGTGCCTGGAGGACAGGGAACACCGGGGAGCTGTTTTTT. It translates to CAWRTGNTGELFF.

The V gene is TRBV10-3, the J gene TRBJ2-3; D is unresolved. The CDR3 totals 11 residues. Germline assignment: CDR1 ENHRY and CDR2 SYGVKD. V gave up 6 bases and J gave up 2 bases, with 3 bases separating them. This CDR3 reads CAISITDTQYF. CDR3 DNA: TGTGCCATCAGCATCACAGATACGCAGTATTTT.

This sequence joins TRBV5-4 and TRBJ2-1; possible D gene TRBD1, 5 bases. This CDR3 has 15 residues. The ends were cut back, 0 bases at V and 5 bases at J, with 12 bases in the middle. The germline V gene encodes CDR1 SGHNT and CDR2 YYREEE (reference sequence). The CDR3 sequence is CASSLVAGFNNEQFF. CDR3 bases: TGTGCCAGCAGCTTGGTGGCAGGGTTCAACAATGAGCAGTTCTTC.

The V and J genes are TRBV6-1 and TRBJ1-1; TRBD1 agrees at 8 bases. The CDR3 sequence is 15 residues long. Germline lookup yields CDR1 MNHNS and CDR2 SASEGT. The V segment lost 7 bases and the J segment 5 bases; nucleotides outside the gene matches: 12. CDR3 DNA: TGTGCCAGCACCCAACAGGGGGGTGGGGCTACTGAAGCTTTCTTT. This translates into CASTQQGGGATEAFF.

This chain links TRBV10-2 with TRBJ1-2, with D tentatively TRBD1 (5 bases). V dropped 0 bases and J dropped 5 bases, with 10 bases sitting between them. CDR1 is WSHSY, CDR2 SAAADI, per germline. This CDR3 spans 14 amino acids. CDR3 coding DNA: TGCGCCAGCAGTGAGTCGCCAGGGAAATATGGCTACACCTTC. Its translation: CASSESPGKYGYTF.

This chain uses TRBV5-1 with TRBJ2-7; D ambiguous. V lost 4 bases and J 3 bases, leaving 14 bases between the germline ends. The length of the CDR3 is 14 residues. Germline V gene data show CDR1 as SGHRS and CDR2 as YFSETQ. In nucleotides, the CDR3 is TGCGCCAGCAGCGAGCCGAGTTCATTCTACGAGCAGTACTTC. Translated, it gives CASSEPSSFYEQYF.

This rearrangement joins TRBV30 to TRBJ2-1; possible D gene TRBD2, 5 bases. This CDR3 is 13 amino acids long. V was shortened by 7 bases and J by 1 base, with 11 bases between the two germline ends. The germline gives CDR1 GTSNPN, CDR2 SVGIG (reference sequence). For the CDR3, the DNA is TGTGCCTTCCGCCGGGATTCCTACAATGAGCAGTTCTTC. Translated: CAFRRDSYNEQFF.

The chain uses TRBV10-3 and TRBJ2-3; D is ambiguous. The CDR3 runs to 16 residues. V was clipped by 2 bases and J by 2 bases, with 14 bases between them. Germline CDR1 reads ENHRY; CDR2 reads SYGVKD. This CDR3 reads CAISEEVSTYTDTQYF. The CDR3 bases are TGTGCCATCAGTGAGGAGGTCAGTACATACACAGATACGCAGTATTTT.

This chain connects TRBV13 to TRBJ2-7, with 9 bases that match TRBD2. V dropped 5 bases and J dropped 4; count of bases not matched to a gene: 12. This CDR3 is 16 amino acids long. CDR1 is PRHDT, CDR2 FYEKMQ, per germline (reference sequence). Here the CDR3 reads CASSHRGSGRKYEQYF. CDR3 sequence (DNA): TGTGCCAGCAGCCACCGAGGGAGCGGGAGGAAGTACGAGCAGTACTTC.

The CDR3 loop reads CASSWGQGAGELFF. The CDR3 DNA sequence: TGTGCCAGCAGTTGGGGACAGGGGGCCGGGGAGCTGTTTTTT. This rearrangement joins TRBV5-6 to TRBJ2-2; 11 nucleotides align to TRBD1. CDR1 is SGHDT, CDR2 YYEEEE, per germline. There are 14 residues in the CDR3. Trimming removed 5 bases from V and 6 bases from J; junction bases left unmatched: 3.

V and J are TRBV15 and TRBJ2-4; 9 nucleotides match TRBD2. Germline CDR1 LNHNV, CDR2 YYDKDF (reference sequence). This CDR3 region has 14 residues. Trimming removed 8 bases from V and 8 bases from J; junction bases left unmatched: 10. CDR3 residues: CATAGGVRGDIQYF. The CDR3 coding sequence is TGTGCCACCGCGGGAGGGGTAAGAGGGGACATTCAGTACTTC. Together with reference TRBV15 and TRBJ2-4, the CDR3 gives the full variable domain: DAMVIQNPRYQVTQFGKPVTLSCSQTLNHNVMYWYQQKSSQAPKLLFHYYDKDFNNEADTPDNFQSRRPNTSFCFLDIRSPGLGDTAMYLCATAGGVRGDIQYFGAGTRLSVL.

The rearrangement joins TRBV5-6 to TRBJ1-5, with TRBD1 matching over 7 bases. Looked up from germline, CDR1 is SGHDT and CDR2 is YYEEEE. V lost 4 bases to trimming and J lost 7 bases; unmatched junction nucleotides: 5. CDR3 length: 13 residues. The CDR3: CASSRGGEQPQHF. DNA for the CDR3: TGTGCCAGCAGCAGAGGGGGCGAGCAGCCCCAGCATTTT.

V gene TRBV30 combines with J gene TRBJ2-3, with D hard to call. There are 14 residues in the CDR3. The germline gives CDR1 GTSNPN, CDR2 SVGIG (reference sequence). V gave up 3 bases and J gave up 2 bases, with 12 bases separating them. CDR3: CAWSPLGVTDTQYF. In nucleotides, the CDR3 is TGTGCCTGGAGCCCCCTAGGTGTCACAGATACGCAGTATTTT.

The gene calls are TRBV12-1 and TRBJ2-1; the table's D call TRBD2 went unverified against the DNA. TRBV12-1 is noted as a pseudogene. The CDR3 sequence is 16 residues long. CDR3 nucleotides: TGTGCCAGCAGCTTTGAAGAGCGCCTCTCCTACAATGAGCAGTTCTTC. The encoded protein is CASSFEERLSYNEQFF.

The genes are TRBV21-1 and TRBJ2-7; the D call in the table, TRBD2, was not verified against the DNA. TRBV21-1 is marked as a pseudogene. The CDR3 spans 16 residues. The CDR3: CASRGLAGGRAYEQYF. Here the CDR3 DNA reads TGTGCCAGCAGGGGACTAGCGGGAGGGCGGGCCTACGAGCAGTACTTC.

V is TRBV19 and J is TRBJ2-1; the D gene is possibly TRBD2 (5 bases). The CDR3 is 14 residues long. Trimming shortened V by 3 bases and J by 8 bases, and 14 bases separated the two germline ends. The germline V gene encodes CDR1 LNHDA and CDR2 SQIVND (reference sequence). The CDR3 loop is CASSIRGPRDEQFF. CDR3 coding DNA: TGTGCCAGTAGTATCCGAGGGCCGAGGGATGAGCAGTTCTTC.

The gene calls are TRBV28 and TRBJ1-5; D is perhaps TRBD1 (5 bases). The germline V gene has CDR1 MDHEN and CDR2 SYDVKM. The CDR3 runs to 16 residues. Trimming removed 3 bases at V and 4 bases at J, with 16 bases between. The CDR3 DNA follows: TGTGCCAGCAGTTTCGACAGAGACTTTAGGAATCAGCCCCAGCATTTT. This translates into CASSFDRDFRNQPQHF.

J is TRBJ1-2 and V is TRBV2; 7 bases agree with TRBD1. The germline CDR1 and CDR2 sequences are SNHLY and FYNNEI. V lost 10 bases, J lost 2 bases, and 13 bases stayed unmatched. CDR3 length: 15 amino acids. CDR3 loop: CATASPGQKNYGYTF. As DNA, the CDR3 is TGTGCCACCGCGTCCCCGGGACAGAAAAACTATGGCTACACCTTC.

This clone has just one count. This rearrangement joins TRBV28 to TRBJ1-4; possible D gene TRBD1, 5 bases. V lost 8 bases, J lost 4 bases, and 20 bases lay in between. Germline CDR1 and CDR2: MDHEN and SYDVKM. The CDR3 totals 16 residues. CDR3 DNA sequence: TGTGCCAGCTCCATCCCCCGGGGGGGTTTTAATGAAAAACTGTTTTTT. Protein product: CASSIPRGGFNEKLFF.